The 5 T cell receptor beta chains below come from one sample, sequenced in a study of T cell responses to AZD1222 COVID-19 vaccine. Clones were sequenced by immunoSEQ multiplex PCR, and TCRdb holds only the in-frame ones, with some missing. The table lists some 39,000 clones, 90% of them singletons. The source material was peripheral blood, sampled 28 days after the second AZD1222 dose. These receptor sequences come from an adult who received the AZD1222 COVID-19 vaccine.

This clone was recorded once. The chain has TRBV28 and TRBJ2-2, with D possibly being TRBD1 or TRBD2 (5 bases each). The germline CDR1 and CDR2 sequences are MDHEN and SYDVKM. This CDR3 comprises 14 residues. The V end was cut by 2 bases, the J end by 5 bases, with 9 bases between. The CDR3 loop reads CASSLDWGTGELFF. As DNA, the CDR3 is TGTGCCAGCAGTTTAGATTGGGGGACCGGGGAGCTGTTTTTT.

The V call is TRBV6-5, the J call TRBJ2-7; D might be TRBD1 (5 bases). Trimming pared 0 bases from V and 5 bases from J, leaving 14 bases between. CDR3 length equals 15 residues. The V gene's germline CDR1 is MNHEY and CDR2 SVGAGI. CDR3 nucleotides: TGTGCCAGCAGTTACTCGTCAGGGATCAGGAACGAGCAGTACTTC. Amino acids: CASSYSSGIRNEQYF.

The rearrangement uses TRBV3-1 (or the pseudogene TRBV3-2) and TRBJ1-2; D remains unclear. Germline loops: CDR1 LGHDT, CDR2 YNNKEL (reference sequence). The V gene lost 3 bases and the J gene lost 4 bases, with 12 bases spanning the gap. The CDR3 sequence is 14 residues long. CDR3 sequence reads: CASSQRVAGYGYTF. The DNA of the CDR3 is TGTGCCAGCAGCCAGCGGGTCGCGGGCTATGGCTACACCTTC.

The chain uses TRBV7-2 and TRBJ1-6; D is possibly TRBD1 (6 bases). CDR1 and CDR2 from the germline V gene are SGHTA and FQGNSA. V gave up 5 bases and J gave up 7 bases, with 12 bases separating them. CDR3 length equals 14 residues. The CDR3 loop is CASSGGQPNSPLHF. The CDR3 bases are TGTGCCAGCAGCGGTGGACAGCCGAATTCACCCCTCCACTTT.

The chain is built from TRBV19 and TRBJ2-5, with 10 bases matching TRBD2. The germline CDR1 and CDR2 sequences are LNHDA and SQIVND (reference sequence). CDR3 length: 14 residues. After removal of 5 bases from V and 5 bases from J, the junction contained 5 bases not matched to a gene. The CDR3 loop is CASSQAGGPETQYF. DNA of the CDR3: TGTGCCAGTAGTCAAGCGGGGGGGCCGGAGACCCAGTACTTC.